This T cell receptor (beta chain) was identified during a study of neoadjuvant anti-PD-1 for oral cavity cancer. Indicated time point: after neoadjuvant nivolumab, at surgical resection. Assay: immunoSEQ multiplex PCR; the TCRdb copy retains only in-frame clones and omits some. The data hold 55,000 to 80,000 clones, with about 90% observed a single time. This CDR3 is 14 amino acids long. CDR1 and CDR2 from the germline V gene are LNHNV and YYDKDF (reference sequence). V shed 3 bases and J shed 6 bases, with 15 bases lying between them. This TCR was sampled from a person aged 40 to 85 with oral cavity squamous cell carcinoma. Material: PBMCs, obtained after nivolumab (anti-PD-1) treatment. V and J are TRBV15 and TRBJ2-7; D remains ambiguous. The CDR3: CATSRAAPWLEQYF. In DNA form, the CDR3 reads TGTGCCACCAGCAGGGCAGCTCCCTGGCTCGAGCAGTACTTC. Complete variable domain (other parts from reference TRBV15 and TRBJ2-7): DAMVIQNPRYQVTQFGKPVTLSCSQTLNHNVMYWYQQKSSQAPKLLFHYYDKDFNNEADTPDNFQSRRPNTSFCFLDIRSPGLGDTAMYLCATSRAAPWLEQYFGPGTRLTVT.